The T cell receptor beta chain described here comes from a study of Graves' ophthalmopathy and Graves' hyperthyroidism (dated by TCRdb to 2016 to 2019). Describing the broader study: Peripheral blood was collected before any treatment was given, at the time of initial diagnosis. In about six hyperthyroidism patients, the T-cell repertoires found in thyroid tissue were compared with those found in blood. For independent validation, a separate cohort was made up of around 19 hyperthyroidism patients plus 17 patients who later progressed from hyperthyroidism to ophthalmopathy. After sampling, hyperthyroidism patients received methimazole starting at 30 mg daily, and ophthalmopathy patients received high-dose intravenous methylprednisolone. The roughly 90 discovery patients were divided at random into training and test sets in a 7:3 ratio. A discovery set of 95 to 100 patients (around 45 ophthalmopathy, about 58 stable hyperthyroidism) was enrolled to explore V-J signatures distinguishing ophthalmopathy from hyperthyroidism. The study used TCR beta repertoire signatures to distinguish Graves' ophthalmopathy from Graves' hyperthyroidism and to predict progression to ophthalmopathy. In total, approximately 130 blood samples were TCR-sequenced: fewer than 50 ophthalmopathy, approximately 80 hyperthyroidism and roughly 17 hyperthyroidism-to-ophthalmopathy patients. The investigation overall reported the following: No statistical method was used to predetermine the sample size, and group allocation was not hidden from the investigators. Most expanded thyroid clonotypes with a frequency above 0.001 also appeared in blood, which suggests that blood repertoires may reflect the immune response in the thyroid. In cross-validation, the 13-signature model distinguished ophthalmopathy from stable hyperthyroidism with about 90% sensitivity and 81.08% specificity, while in the test set the corresponding values were roughly 80% and 75%. In validation, the model predicted ophthalmopathy progression with over 60% sensitivity and 72.22% specificity; eleven to twelve predicted patients were CT-confirmed with GO in a median of about 7.1 months.

This clonotype was recorded at least ten times. Its specific antigen is unknown. No qualities accompany the bases; no much larger clone lies one base away. For repertoire sequencing, the TCR beta CDR3 regions were amplified from RNA transcripts. A first-round RT-PCR used HTBI primers with the Qiagen OneStep RT-PCR kit, followed by a second-round multiplex PCR, size selection and purification. Libraries were sequenced paired-end with 100 bp reads on an Illumina HiSeq2000. Per the source publication's procedure: SOAPnuke was used to process the reads, removing any read that contained adapters or uncalled bases, had a mean Phred below 15, or lacked an exact match to the constant primer or identifier. COPE v1.2.5 was used to merge the high-quality paired reads. Clonotypes were defined as unique nucleotide sequences and were aligned to IMGT TRB V, D and J references using MiTCR v1.1. The analysis was limited to V-J combinations with a frequency above 0.0001, which together covered 99% to 99.2% of the repertoires. For each V-J combination, a TCR clonal expansion and chaos score was defined as the ratio of F50 clonal expansion to chaos observed in the TCRdist matrix. Features were reduced by Welch's t-statistics and random forest to more than 10 V-J combinations, which fed a naive Bayes classifier. The similarity between thyroid and blood repertoires was quantified using the Morisita-Horn index. The public reads were quality trimmed at Q25 with fastp and then assembled into clones with MiXCR by TCRdb, keeping productive beta chains. CDR3 protein sequences are deduplicated, and each keeps its most common genes and DNA. TCRdb's processing, not the authors', yielded these V and J calls. The table for this sample lists 200,000 to 250,000 distinct CDR3 sequences; roughly 21% of them were counted only once. Roughly 39% of the sample is taken by the ten largest.

Ophthalmopathy patients were characterized by moderately to severely active disease, a Clinical Activity Score of at least 3, a NOSPECS grade of at least 4, and a disease duration under 3 months. Patients with other autoimmune diseases, uncontrolled infections, pregnancy or lactation were excluded. Diagnosis relied on clinical symptoms, serum thyroxine, TRAb, thyroid ultrasound and orbital computed tomography. Ficoll-Paque density gradient centrifugation was used to isolate PBMCs from 8 to 10 ml of fresh peripheral blood. Total RNA was extracted with Trizol reagent and quality-checked on an Agilent 2100 Bioanalyzer. Relative to germline, V is missing 3 bases and J is missing 3 bases, with 3 bases of the junction outside any gene match. CDR1 and CDR2 are drawn from the germline V gene (reference sequence): LNHNV, YYDKDF. Taken from cysteine to phenylalanine, the CDR3 has 15 residues. Only CDR3 DNA is held: 45 bases, read in frame from base 1.

This sequence originates from a woman aged 45-60 years with Graves' ophthalmopathy. Donor details come from another sample of the same person, matched by shared clones. The sample was peripheral blood. The chain employs TRBV15 and TRBJ1-5; 9 middle bases align to TRBD1. The DNA is as follows: TGTGCCACCAGCAGCGGGACAGGGAACAATCAGCCCCAGCATTTT. This codes for CATSSGTGNNQPQHF.